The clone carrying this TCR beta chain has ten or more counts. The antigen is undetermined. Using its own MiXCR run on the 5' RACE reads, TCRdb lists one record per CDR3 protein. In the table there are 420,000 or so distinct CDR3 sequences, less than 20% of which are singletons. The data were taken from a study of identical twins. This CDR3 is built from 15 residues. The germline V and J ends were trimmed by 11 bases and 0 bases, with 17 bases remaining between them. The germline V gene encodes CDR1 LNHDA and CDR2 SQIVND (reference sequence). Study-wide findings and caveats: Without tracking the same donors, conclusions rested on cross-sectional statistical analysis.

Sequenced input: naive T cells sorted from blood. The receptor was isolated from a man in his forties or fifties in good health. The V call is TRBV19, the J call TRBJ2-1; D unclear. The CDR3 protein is CAASSSDSSYNEQFF. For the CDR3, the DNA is TGTGCCGCCAGTAGTTCCGATAGCTCCTACAATGAGCAGTTCTTC.